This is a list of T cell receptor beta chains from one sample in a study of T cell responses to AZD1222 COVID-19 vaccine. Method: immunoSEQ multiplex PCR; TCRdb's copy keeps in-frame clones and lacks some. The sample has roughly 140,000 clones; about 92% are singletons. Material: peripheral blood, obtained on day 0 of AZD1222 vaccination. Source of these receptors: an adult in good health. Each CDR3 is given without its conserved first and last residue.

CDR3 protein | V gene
ASSSGTGETQY | TRBV6-5
ASSLMGTGRQETQY | TRBV7-6
ASSVGSRGVRDEQF | TRBV9
ASSVGPSGRGSGELF | TRBV9
ASSLGMPETQY | TRBV7-8
ASSPDQNRLNEQF | TRBV3-1/TRBV3-2
ASSLGGTNNSPLH | TRBV5-1
ASSGDMQREAF | TRBV11-2
ASSLSTSGRWETQY | TRBV5-5
ASSPRLAGGPSPDTQY | TRBV9
ASSLLGGGRKLF | TRBV3-1/TRBV3-2
ASSLGDEQY | TRBV3-1/TRBV3-2
ASSSLAGGPLREQY | TRBV5-1
ASSTGTGLYGYT | TRBV9
ASRAGVRSYNSPLH | TRBV2
ASSENGGSGNEQF | TRBV25-1
ASSDLGETQY | TRBV6-1
ASSIETNFPDTEAF | TRBV19
ASSLTLGRGRGNQPQH | TRBV7-2
ASTGDSGNTIY | TRBV6-5
ASRRINYGYT | TRBV2
ATQGLAGILEDTQY | TRBV7-9
ASSTRASTNEKLF | TRBV27
ASSYLTGNQPQH | TRBV6-1
ASSPTQNTEAF | TRBV18
ASSSANYSGGAGYTQY | TRBV5-1
ASSPLTGREKLF | TRBV27
ASSVASGMNQPQH | TRBV9
ASKWDRVRDIQY | TRBV19
ASSVEWGTEAF | TRBV9
ATATLSYEQY | TRBV10-3
ASSLDRLKTEAF | TRBV7-9
SASDYGYT | TRBV20-1
ASSFKPTILDPSTDTQY | TRBV7-3
ASTGTTGNTIY | TRBV19
ASSSTGSYEQY | TRBV19
ASRGTLSYEQY | TRBV7-8
ATSERQVAGAGNEQF | TRBV24-1
ASSLEPTALPLLGYNEQF | TRBV5-5